This T cell receptor (beta chain) appears in the sequencing data of a study of control samples from healthy donors and cancer patients. The V end lost 7 bases, the J end lost 0 bases, and 9 bases lay between the germline ends. The CDR3 is 14 residues long. In germline, CDR1 is WNHNN, CDR2 SYGVQD (reference sequence). The repertoire was sequenced with immunoSEQ multiplex PCR; TCRdb's copy has only in-frame clones and lacks some. The repertoire holds 100,000 to 150,000 clones, roughly 86% seen once, with approximately 2.9% in the top ten. The V call is TRBV10-1, the J call TRBJ2-2, with no clear D. The sample taken for sequencing was blood. This receptor was obtained from a man in his fifties or sixties in good health. The CDR3, as DNA: TGCGCCAGCATGAAAGGCTCGAACACCGGGGAGCTGTTTTTT. Translated, it gives CASMKGSNTGELFF.